What follows are 5 T cell receptor beta chains derived from one specimen sequenced in a study of response to subunit inactivated influenza vaccine. TCRdb fed the RT-PCR reads into MiXCR, producing one record per CDR3 protein. The data hold some 540,000 distinct CDR3 sequences, with roughly 25% observed a single time. These data are also associated with another study on T cells expressing NK-cell markers. As that report states: The authors generated TCR beta cDNA through 5'RACE template switching with UMIs.

Here the sequenced sample was CD4+ T cells sorted from PBMCs, taken 11 to 12 days after vaccination. The receptors originated from a man aged 50-59 years who received an inactivated influenza vaccine.

This clonotype came up many times. The chain joins TRBV6-1 to TRBJ1-2; D not resolved. V shed 2 bases and J shed 4 bases, with 14 bases lying between them. The V gene's germline CDR1 is MNHNS and CDR2 SASEGT. CDR3 length: 15 residues. The CDR3 loop reads CASSEPSSPPYGYTF. The CDR3 DNA reads TGTGCCAGCAGTGAACCAAGCAGTCCGCCCTATGGCTACACCTTC.

This chain links TRBV12-3 or TRBV12-4 with TRBJ2-2, with 7 bases lining up with TRBD2. The CDR3 has 18 amino acids. The V gene end was trimmed by 0 bases and the J gene end by 2 bases; junction bases not matched to a gene: 9. The CDR3 sequence is CASSLAPGLEGNTGELFF. The CDR3 DNA is TGTGCCAGCAGTTTAGCTCCCGGACTAGAGGGCAACACCGGGGAGCTGTTTTTT.

J is TRBJ2-7 and V is TRBV6-5, with 9 positions matching TRBD2. V dropped 2 bases and J dropped 6; count of bases not matched to a gene: 8. Germline-derived CDR1 and CDR2 are MNHEY and SVGAGI. The CDR3 is 15 amino acids. The CDR3 region has the DNA TGTGCCAGCAGTTACATTGGCGGGAGGGCCTCCGAGCAGTACTTC. It yields the protein CASSYIGGRASEQYF.

This clonotype was seen a single time. The V call is TRBV7-9, the J call TRBJ2-1; D might be TRBD1 (6 bases). Trimming removed 6 bases from V and 8 bases from J, with 17 bases in between. In germline, CDR1 is SEHNR, CDR2 FQNEAQ (reference sequence). There are 14 residues in the CDR3. CDR3 DNA: TGTGCCAGCAGTTCCCAGGGGATTCGGCATGAGCAGTTCTTC. As protein: CASSSQGIRHEQFF.

The genes are TRBV20-1 and TRBJ2-7; 8 bases map to TRBD1. The CDR3 is made up of 11 amino acids. Trimming took 0 bases from V and 13 from J; bases not matched to a gene: 5. Germline lookup yields CDR1 DFQATT and CDR2 SNEGSKA (reference sequence). The CDR3 loop reads CSARDGRGRYF. The CDR3 nucleotides are TGCAGTGCTAGAGACGGCAGGGGGCGATACTTC.